This TCR beta chain derives from a study of blood T cell repertoires in COVID-19. Across the study: Material from acute and convalescent COVID-19 was sourced from the United States, Italy and Spain. T cells, B-cell-depleted T cells, or PBMCs provided the cDNA or gDNA that served as material.

This clone has just one count. This CDR3 is 14 amino acids long. Germline V gene sequence: CDR1 PRHDT, CDR2 FYEKMQ (reference sequence). With 4 bases clipped from V and 8 bases from J, the junction kept 10 bases outside the gene matches. Followed over time, Seattle patients had been enrolled while infection was active. In the original workflow: Nucleated cell counts were estimated from reference gene primer amplification. Only in-frame clones appear in the TCRdb table, and some are missing; sequencing was by immunoSEQ multiplex PCR. V, J and clone size were drawn from that table, and D and trimming were deduced from the DNA. This table holds 400,000 or so clones, about 87% found once.

This rearrangement joins TRBV13 to TRBJ1-2; 7 positions agree with TRBD1. Sequences were obtained from peripheral blood. The sequence was obtained from a man aged 18 to 35 with COVID-19, enrolled during active disease. CDR3 in DNA: TGTGCCAGCAGCTCCTCGGGACAGCCTGGCGGCTACACCTTC. Translated, it gives CASSSSGQPGGYTF.